This T cell receptor (beta chain) was retrieved from a study of cytomegalovirus exposure and HLA in healthy donors. Study-level points and caveats: Association of a missense DCLRE1C variant with TCR beta V- and J-gene trimming was reported in a later analysis.

Comments on this clone: Its specificity is unknown.

The V gene end was trimmed by 4 bases and the J gene end by 4 bases; junction bases not matched to a gene: 6. From germline, CDR1 is SGHDT and CDR2 YYEEEE. The CDR3 runs to 15 residues. The PCR employed 60 Vbeta primers together with 13 Jbeta primers. Original analysis: Later, roughly 80 million unique TCR beta chains were counted in an analysis, and roughly 11 million of them were shared. TCRdb's table, derived via immunoSEQ multiplex PCR, lists solely in-frame clones and lacks some. The D gene and trimming were derived from the DNA, and the V and J assignments and clone size from that table. The sample lists around 130,000 clones, 80% seen once, with roughly 5% in the top ten.

This chain uses TRBV5-6 with TRBJ2-5; TRBD1 agrees at 11 bases. The sequencing sample was made of PBMCs. The TCR sequence derives from a man aged 30 to 45 in good health and CMV-seronegative. CDR3 bases: TGTGCCAGCAGCAGAGGGACAGGGGGAGGAGAGACCCAGTACTTC. Translating it yields CASSRGTGGGETQYF.